This TCR beta chain was profiled in a study of blood T cell repertoires in COVID-19. Study information: Collection of acute and convalescent COVID-19 samples took place in the United States, Italy and Spain. Sources were T cells, B-cell-depleted T cells, or PBMCs; the material itself was cDNA or gDNA.

Per the original data handling: Estimation of nucleated cell counts was performed using reference gene primer amplification. The method was immunoSEQ multiplex PCR; TCRdb's version includes in-frame clones alone and lacks a portion of them. That table furnishes V, J and clone size, whereas the DNA furnished D and trimming. The repertoire holds approximately 150,000 clones, around 84% seen once, with just over 2.5% in the top ten. Those enrolled in Seattle joined during active infection and were followed longitudinally afterward. Germline V gene sequence: CDR1 LNHDA, CDR2 SQIVND (reference sequence). This CDR3 is built from 13 residues. The J segment lost 3 bases and the V segment lost 8 bases, leaving 3 bases of the junction unmatched.

The V call is TRBV19, the J call TRBJ2-1, with 8 bases fitting TRBD1. The source is a woman of 80 years or more with COVID-19, enrolled during active disease. Sequences were obtained from peripheral blood. CDR3 protein: CASRTGNYNEQFF. The CDR3 bases are TGTGCCAGTCGGACAGGGAACTACAATGAGCAGTTCTTC.